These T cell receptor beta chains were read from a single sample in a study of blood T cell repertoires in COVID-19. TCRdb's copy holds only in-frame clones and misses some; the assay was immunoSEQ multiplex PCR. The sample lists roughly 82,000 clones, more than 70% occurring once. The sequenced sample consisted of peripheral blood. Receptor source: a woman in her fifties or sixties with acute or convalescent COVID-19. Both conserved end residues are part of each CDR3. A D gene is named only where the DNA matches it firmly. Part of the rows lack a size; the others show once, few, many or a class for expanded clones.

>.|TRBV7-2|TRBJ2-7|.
TGTGCCAGCAGCTTAGGAGGGGGAGGGGGTCGCTACGAGCAGTACTTC
CASSLGGGGGRYEQYF
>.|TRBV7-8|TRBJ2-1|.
TGTGCCAGCAGCCCTTCAGTAGCGGACTACAATGAGCAGTTCTTC
CASSPSVADYNEQFF
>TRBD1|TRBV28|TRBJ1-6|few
TGTGCCAGCAGCCGACAGGGAATCTATAATTCACCCCTCCACTTT
CASSRQGIYNSPLHF
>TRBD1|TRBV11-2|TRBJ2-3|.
TGTGCCAGCAGCACCCGACAGGGAGCAGATACGCAGTATTTT
CASSTRQGADTQYF
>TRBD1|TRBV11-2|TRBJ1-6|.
TGTGCCAGCAGCAGAGGAGGGGGCGGGTCCTATAATTCACCCCTCCACTTT
CASSRGGGGSYNSPLHF
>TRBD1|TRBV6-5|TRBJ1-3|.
TGTGCCAGCATTTCACCGGGACAGGGGAGCAACACCATATATTTT
CASISPGQGSNTIYF
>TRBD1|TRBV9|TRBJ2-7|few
TGTGCCAGCAGCGCCCACGCGACAGGGGCAGGGGAGCAGTACTTC
CASSAHATGAGEQYF
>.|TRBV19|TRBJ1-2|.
TGTGCCAGTAGTAAGAATGAGAACTATGGCTACACCTTC
CASSKNENYGYTF
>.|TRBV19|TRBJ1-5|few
TGTGCCAGTAGTATTACAGCAGATAGCAATCAGCCCCAGCATTTT
CASSITADSNQPQHF
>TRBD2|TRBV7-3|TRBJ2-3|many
TGTGCCAGCAGCCGTAGCGGGGGGGCCACAGATACGCAGTATTTT
CASSRSGGATDTQYF
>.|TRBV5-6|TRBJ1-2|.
TGTGCCAGCAGCCCTAGTGGAACTCTTAACTATGGCTACACCTTC
CASSPSGTLNYGYTF
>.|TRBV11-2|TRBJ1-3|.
TGTGCCAGCAGTTTCCAGGGGAGCACAAACACCATATATTTT
CASSFQGSTNTIYF
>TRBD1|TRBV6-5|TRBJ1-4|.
TGTGCCAGCGGAAACAGGGGACGGGGCGAAAAACTGTTTTTT
CASGNRGRGEKLFF
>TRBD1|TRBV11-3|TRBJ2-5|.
TGTGCCAGCAGCTTGGGGACAGGGGGGGAGACCCAGTACTTC
CASSLGTGGETQYF
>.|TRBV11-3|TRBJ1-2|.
TGTGCCAGCAGCTTAGGAGGGCGGACCTATGGCTACACCTTC
CASSLGGRTYGYTF
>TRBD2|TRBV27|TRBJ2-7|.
TGTGCCAGCAGGGCCCGTACCCGGGGGGGCTACGAGCAGTACTTC
CASRARTRGGYEQYF
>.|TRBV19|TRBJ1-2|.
TGTGCCAGTAGTGTTAGAGTTGGCTACACCTTC
CASSVRVGYTF
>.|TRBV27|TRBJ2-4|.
TGTGCCAGCAGTTTACTCGGGAACTATAACATTCAGTACTTC
CASSLLGNYNIQYF
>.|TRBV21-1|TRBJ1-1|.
TGTGCCAGCAGCAAAGCCATGAACACTGAAGCTTTCTTT
CASSKAMNTEAFF
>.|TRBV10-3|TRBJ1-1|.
TGTGCCACCACCTTGGCGGCTAGCAGTGAAGCTTTCTTT
CATTLAASSEAFF
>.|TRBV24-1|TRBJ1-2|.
TGTGCCACCAGTGATCACAGCCGTGGCTACACCTTC
CATSDHSRGYTF
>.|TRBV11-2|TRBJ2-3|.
TGTGCCAGCAGCTCGCCGGGAGCGGCCTACGAGTATTTT
CASSSPGAAYEYF
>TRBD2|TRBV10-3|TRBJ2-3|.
TGTGCCATCATGACTAGCGGGAGATACGCAGATACGCAGTATTTT
CAIMTSGRYADTQYF
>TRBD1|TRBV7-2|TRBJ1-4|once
TGTGCCAGCAGCTTTGCCCCTACAGGGGCTAATGAAAAACTGTTTTTT
CASSFAPTGANEKLFF
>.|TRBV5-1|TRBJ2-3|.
TGCGCCAGCAGCTTAGGGGCGTCCACAGATACGCAGTATTTT
CASSLGASTDTQYF
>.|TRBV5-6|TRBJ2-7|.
TGTGCCAGCAGCTTTCGATCTGCGGCCTACTACGAGCAGTACTTC
CASSFRSAAYYEQYF
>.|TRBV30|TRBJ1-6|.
TGTGCCTGGAGAGGACTCGGGGGGTCACCCCTCCACTTT
CAWRGLGGSPLHF
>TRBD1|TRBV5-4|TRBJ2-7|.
TGTGCCAGCAGTGGGACAGGGACTTGGGAGCAGTACTTC
CASSGTGTWEQYF
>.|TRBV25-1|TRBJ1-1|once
TGTGCCAGCAGTGACCATGCCCTAGGAAGTGAAGCTTTCTTT
CASSDHALGSEAFF
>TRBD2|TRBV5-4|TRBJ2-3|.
TGTGCCAGCAGCCCGGGGACTAGCGGGAGAAATACAGATACGCAGTATTTT
CASSPGTSGRNTDTQYF
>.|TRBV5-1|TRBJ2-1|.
TGCGCCAGCAGCTTGGTACTAGCAAGTGAGCAGTTCTTC
CASSLVLASEQFF
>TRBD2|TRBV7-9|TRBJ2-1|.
TGTGCCAGCAGCTCTCTAGCGGGAGGGCCAGGGGAGCAGTTCTTC
CASSSLAGGPGEQFF
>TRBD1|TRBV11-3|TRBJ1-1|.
TGTGCCAGCAGCTTGACAGGGGGAATGAACACTGAAGCTTTCTTT
CASSLTGGMNTEAFF
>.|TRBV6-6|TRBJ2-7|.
TGTGCCAGCAGGCTAAACTCGGGCGAGCAGTACTTC
CASRLNSGEQYF
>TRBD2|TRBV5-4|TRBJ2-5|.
TGTGCCAGCAGAGGGGAGCGGGGGGGCCCCAAGACCCAGTACTTC
CASRGERGGPKTQYF
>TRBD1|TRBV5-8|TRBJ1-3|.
TGTGCCAGCAGCTCAACGGGACAGGGGTCGGGAAACACCATATATTTT
CASSSTGQGSGNTIYF
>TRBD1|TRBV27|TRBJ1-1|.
TGTGCCAGCAGTTTAAGCACAGGGGGTGTTGAAGCTTTCTTT
CASSLSTGGVEAFF
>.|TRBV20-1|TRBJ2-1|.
TGCAGTGCTAGTTTACCGGGCTCCTACAATGAGCAGTTCTTC
CSASLPGSYNEQFF
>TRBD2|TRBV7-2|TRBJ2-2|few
TGTGCCAGCGTACCTAGCGGGGGTGGCGGCACCGGGGAGCTGTTTTTT
CASVPSGGGGTGELFF
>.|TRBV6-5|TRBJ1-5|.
TGTGCCAGCAGTTCTAGACGCGATCAGCCCCAGCATTTT
CASSSRRDQPQHF
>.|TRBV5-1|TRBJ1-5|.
TGCGCCAGCAGCTTGGTGGGCAGAGATAGTCCCCAGCATTTT
CASSLVGRDSPQHF
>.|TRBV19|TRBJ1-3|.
TGTGCCAGTATGAGGGAGTCTGGAAACACCATATATTTT
CASMRESGNTIYF
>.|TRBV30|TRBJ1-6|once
TGTGCCTGGAGTGTATTGGCTTCACCCCTCCACTTT
CAWSVLASPLHF
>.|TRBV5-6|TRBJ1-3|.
TGTGCCAGCAGCTTGGGAGGGTTTACTGACACCATATATTTT
CASSLGGFTDTIYF
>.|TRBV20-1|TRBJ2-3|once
TGCAGTGCTAGTCGGTCGGTTGGGCACACAGATACGCAGTATTTT
CSASRSVGHTDTQYF
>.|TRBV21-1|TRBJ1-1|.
TGTGCCAGCAGCATCCGGACAGGGGTAATGAACACTGAAGCTTTCTTT
CASSIRTGVMNTEAFF
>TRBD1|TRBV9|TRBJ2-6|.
TGTGCCAGCAGCGCCGCCGGGACAGGGAAATTCTCTGGGGCCAACGTCCTGACTTTC
CASSAAGTGKFSGANVLTF
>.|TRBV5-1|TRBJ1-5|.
TGCGCCAGCAGCTTTTCAGGGGATAGCAATCAGCCCCAGCATTTT
CASSFSGDSNQPQHF
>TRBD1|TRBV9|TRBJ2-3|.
TGTGCCAGCAGCTTTTGGACAGGCCCTAGCACAGATACGCAGTATTTT
CASSFWTGPSTDTQYF
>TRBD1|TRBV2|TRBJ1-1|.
TGTGCCAGCAGGGGGACAGCCCCCGGCACTGAAGCTTTCTTT
CASRGTAPGTEAFF
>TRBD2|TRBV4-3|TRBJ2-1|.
TGCGCCAGCAGCCAGATGCGGGGGGGCCACAACAATGAGCAGTTCTTC
CASSQMRGGHNNEQFF